A selection of T cell receptor beta chains follows, all from one sample in a study of cytomegalovirus exposure and HLA in healthy donors. The repertoire was sequenced with immunoSEQ multiplex PCR; TCRdb's copy has only in-frame clones and lacks some. The sample has 90,000 to 120,000 clones, 73% seen once; the top ten hold 7.5% to 9%. The specimen was PBMCs. The source of these receptors is a young man in good health and CMV-seronegative. CDR3s include the opening cysteine and the closing phenylalanine or tryptophan. Each record gives: CDR3 DNA, CDR3 protein, J gene, V gene, D gene, clone size. D genes are given only for firm matches. The listing skips clone size in some rows; elsewhere it reads once, few, many or a size class.

cdr3_nt: TGTGCCAGCAAGGTACAGGGTGGTGTGAACACTGAAGCTTTCTTT
cdr3_aa: CASKVQGGVNTEAFF
j_call: TRBJ1-1
v_call: TRBV2
d_call: -
clone_size: -

cdr3_nt: TGTGCCAGCAGTTTAACTGGCGGTGATGAGCAGTTCTTC
cdr3_aa: CASSLTGGDEQFF
j_call: TRBJ2-1
v_call: TRBV28
d_call: -
clone_size: once

cdr3_nt: TGTGCCAGCAGTGAACAGGAAGGGGAAGGCAATCAGCCCCAGCATTTT
cdr3_aa: CASSEQEGEGNQPQHF
j_call: TRBJ1-5
v_call: TRBV6-1
d_call: -
clone_size: few

cdr3_nt: TGTGCCAGCAGCCTCGGAGCGGGATATCGGTTCGAGCAGTACTTC
cdr3_aa: CASSLGAGYRFEQYF
j_call: TRBJ2-7
v_call: TRBV14
d_call: TRBD2
clone_size: once

cdr3_nt: TGTGCCAGCAGCTTAGGGCTAGCGGGGGGAGATACGCAGTATTTT
cdr3_aa: CASSLGLAGGDTQYF
j_call: TRBJ2-3
v_call: TRBV9
d_call: TRBD2
clone_size: -

cdr3_nt: TGTGCCAGCAGCTTAGATCCCCCGGGAGGGCCTTGGGACGAGCAGTACTTC
cdr3_aa: CASSLDPPGGPWDEQYF
j_call: TRBJ2-7
v_call: TRBV11-2
d_call: TRBD2
clone_size: -

cdr3_nt: TGTGCCAGCAGCTTAGGGCTAGCGGAGACCCAGTACTTC
cdr3_aa: CASSLGLAETQYF
j_call: TRBJ2-5
v_call: TRBV7-9
d_call: -
clone_size: -

cdr3_nt: TGTGCCACCAGCAGAGGCGGGACAGGCTCCTACGAGCAGTACTTC
cdr3_aa: CATSRGGTGSYEQYF
j_call: TRBJ2-7
v_call: TRBV15
d_call: TRBD1
clone_size: -

cdr3_nt: TGTGCCAGCAGTTTATCGCACGGTAAAGCTTTCTTT
cdr3_aa: CASSLSHGKAFF
j_call: TRBJ1-1
v_call: TRBV27
d_call: -
clone_size: -

cdr3_nt: TGTGCCAGCGGTAGCGGGGCAGGTAACAACCAAGAGACCCAGTACTTC
cdr3_aa: CASGSGAGNNQETQYF
j_call: TRBJ2-5
v_call: TRBV5-4
d_call: TRBD2
clone_size: -

cdr3_nt: TGTGCCATCAGTGATTCTGGACAGGGTGCCTACGAGCAGTACTTC
cdr3_aa: CAISDSGQGAYEQYF
j_call: TRBJ2-7
v_call: TRBV10-3
d_call: TRBD1
clone_size: -

cdr3_nt: TGTGCCAGCAGCTTGTCCGGGACAGGGCTAGACACCATATATTTT
cdr3_aa: CASSLSGTGLDTIYF
j_call: TRBJ1-3
v_call: TRBV7-7
d_call: TRBD1
clone_size: -

cdr3_nt: TGTGCCAGCAGTTGGGCCCGGGGGGATAATGAAAAACTGTTTTTT
cdr3_aa: CASSWARGDNEKLFF
j_call: TRBJ1-4
v_call: TRBV27
d_call: -
clone_size: -

cdr3_nt: TGTGCCAGCAGCCAAGACTTGGAGACCCAGTACTTC
cdr3_aa: CASSQDLETQYF
j_call: TRBJ2-5
v_call: TRBV4-2
d_call: -
clone_size: few

cdr3_nt: TGTGCCAGCAGCGTTCACCCGGGGGGCGTTGGGGACACCGGGGAGCTGTTTTTT
cdr3_aa: CASSVHPGGVGDTGELFF
j_call: TRBJ2-2
v_call: TRBV9
d_call: -
clone_size: -

cdr3_nt: TGTGCCAGCCCACGAGGGGGGACTAGCGGGCTTAGCTCCTACGAGCAGTACTTC
cdr3_aa: CASPRGGTSGLSSYEQYF
j_call: TRBJ2-7
v_call: TRBV2
d_call: TRBD2
clone_size: -

cdr3_nt: TGTGCCATCACCCAGGTTGAGAACACTGAAGCTTTCTTT
cdr3_aa: CAITQVENTEAFF
j_call: TRBJ1-1
v_call: TRBV10-3
d_call: -
clone_size: -

cdr3_nt: TGTGCCAGCAGCAGTACAGGGACGAATGAGCAGTTCTTC
cdr3_aa: CASSSTGTNEQFF
j_call: TRBJ2-1
v_call: TRBV11-2
d_call: -
clone_size: -

cdr3_nt: TGTGCCAGCAGCGCGGGGGGCGCCGGGGGTGGGACCCAGTACTTC
cdr3_aa: CASSAGGAGGGTQYF
j_call: TRBJ2-5
v_call: TRBV7-2
d_call: TRBD2
clone_size: -

cdr3_nt: TGTGCCAGTAGTTCGGGACAGGGGACCACAGATACGCAGTATTTT
cdr3_aa: CASSSGQGTTDTQYF
j_call: TRBJ2-3
v_call: TRBV19
d_call: TRBD1
clone_size: -

cdr3_nt: TGTGCCAGCTCACCAGGGGGCGCCGGCTATGGCTACACCTTC
cdr3_aa: CASSPGGAGYGYTF
j_call: TRBJ1-2
v_call: TRBV18
d_call: -
clone_size: few

cdr3_nt: TGTGCCAGCAGTCTGTGGGGGGCCCTCCACTTT
cdr3_aa: CASSLWGALHF
j_call: TRBJ1-6
v_call: TRBV25-1
d_call: -
clone_size: -